The T cell receptor (beta chain) described here comes from a study of blood T cell repertoires in COVID-19. Study-wide background: Donors in the United States, Italy and Spain gave samples during acute or convalescent COVID-19.

Clones were sequenced by immunoSEQ multiplex PCR, and TCRdb holds only the in-frame ones, with some missing. The sample includes 360,000 or so clones, roughly 87% of them seen just once. CDR1 and CDR2 from the germline V gene are MNHEY and SMNVEV (reference sequence). The CDR3 covers 14 residues. V gave up 6 bases and J gave up 6 bases; unmatched junction bases: 6. The source material was PBMCs or T cells enriched from blood (not recorded which). This receptor was identified in a woman in her 30s who had recovered from COVID-19. The chain recombines TRBV27 with TRBJ2-3; 10 bases map to TRBD2. The DNA of the CDR3 is TGTGCCAGCAGAAAAGCGGGGGGGGAGGATACGCAGTATTTT. It translates to CASRKAGGEDTQYF.